Below, 8 T cell receptor beta chains from the same sample are listed, as sequenced in a study of T cell changes during pregnancy in multiple sclerosis. Method: immunoSEQ multiplex PCR; TCRdb's copy keeps in-frame clones and lacks some. The table records about 15,000 clones, around 95% of them present only once. This sample comprised peripheral blood, obtained in the third trimester of pregnancy. Receptors originate from a female donor with multiple sclerosis, enrolled in a pregnancy study.

The CDR3 is CASSRGSPYNEQFF. For the CDR3, the DNA is TGTGCCAGCAGCCGGGGGAGCCCCTACAATGAGCAGTTCTTC. The chain employs TRBV5-6 and TRBJ2-1; possibly TRBD2 for D (6 bases). V shed 4 bases and J shed 2 bases, with 10 bases lying between them. The CDR3 length is 14 residues. In germline, CDR1 is SGHDT, CDR2 YYEEEE.

CDR3 protein: CASSFQGRLVETQYF. The CDR3 DNA sequence: TGTGCCAGCAGCTTCCAGGGGCGCCTAGTGGAGACCCAGTACTTC. The chain recombines TRBV5-4 with TRBJ2-5; D possibly corresponds to TRBD1 (6 bases). The CDR3 runs 15 residues. The germline gives CDR1 SGHNT, CDR2 YYREEE (reference sequence). V was trimmed by 2 bases and J by 5 bases, leaving 16 bases between them.

V is TRBV7-9 and J is TRBJ1-4; D not certain. The V end lost 1 base, the J end lost 0 bases, and 6 bases lay between the germline ends. This CDR3 contains 15 residues. CDR1 and CDR2 from the germline V gene are SEHNR and FQNEAQ (reference sequence). Here the CDR3 DNA reads TGTGCCAGCAGCTTAGAACTGACAACTAATGAAAAACTGTTTTTT. Translation: CASSLELTTNEKLFF.

This chain joins TRBV7-7 and TRBJ2-3; D remains ambiguous. Germline lookup yields CDR1 SSHAT and CDR2 FNYEAQ (reference sequence). V was pared by 1 base and J by 1 base, with 9 bases between. The CDR3 is made up of 15 amino acids. The CDR3 here is CASSLGSRGTDTQYF. The DNA for the CDR3 is TGTGCCAGCAGCTTAGGCTCGCGAGGCACAGATACGCAGTATTTT.

V usage is TRBV5-1 and J usage is TRBJ2-3, with D perhaps TRBD2 (5 bases). CDR1 and CDR2 (germline): SGHRS, YFSETQ. This CDR3 spans 17 amino acids. The germline V and J ends were trimmed by 0 bases and 2 bases, with 16 bases remaining between them. For the CDR3, the DNA is TGCGCCAGCAGCTTGGTCCGAGCGGTTTCCCTCACAGATACGCAGTATTTT. Protein product: CASSLVRAVSLTDTQYF.

This chain joins TRBV19 and TRBJ2-4; 11 nucleotides line up with TRBD1. Germline CDR1 and CDR2: LNHDA and SQIVND (reference sequence). The CDR3 extends over 20 amino acids. Losses at the gene ends were 8 bases for V and 1 base for J; bases not matched to a gene: 19. CDR3 sequence: CASSPSGTGGYGSAKNIQYF. As DNA, the CDR3 is TGTGCCAGTTCACCTTCCGGGACAGGGGGATATGGGTCTGCCAAAAACATTCAGTACTTC.

This rearrangement joins TRBV2 to TRBJ1-1; TRBD1 agrees at 7 bases. The germline V gene encodes CDR1 SNHLY and CDR2 FYNNEI. The junction had 4 bases not matched to a gene; V was cut back by 0 bases and J by 0 bases. This CDR3 region has 16 residues. The DNA of the CDR3 is TGTGCCAGCAGTGAAGCGGTACAGGGGTTGAACACTGAAGCTTTCTTT. As protein: CASSEAVQGLNTEAFF. The full variable domain, with the rest looked up from reference TRBV2 and TRBJ1-1, is EPEVTQTPSHQVTQMGQEVILRCVPISNHLYFYWYRQILGQKVEFLVSFYNNEISEKSEIFDDQFSVERPDGSNFTLKIRSTKLEDSAMYFCASSEAVQGLNTEAFFGQGTRLTVV.

The J gene is TRBJ2-7, the V gene TRBV30; TRBD1 might be the D (5 bases). V was pared by 3 bases and J by 5 bases, with 14 bases between. This CDR3 is built from 13 residues. Looked up from germline, CDR1 is GTSNPN and CDR2 is SVGIG (reference sequence). Written as DNA, the CDR3 is TGTGCCTGGAGCCGTTTGGGGCCCAACGAGCAGTACTTC. It translates to CAWSRLGPNEQYF.